This TCR beta chain is drawn from a study of cytomegalovirus exposure and HLA in healthy donors. PCR used 60 Vbeta primers and 13 Jbeta primers. Sequencing was performed with immunoSEQ multiplex PCR; in TCRdb, only in-frame clones are kept and a portion is missing. This sample has around 100,000 clones, with about 69% found just once. The CDR3 runs to 15 residues. Germline assignment: CDR1 SGDLS and CDR2 YYNGEE. V trimming: 4 bases; J trimming: 3 bases; junction bases outside the gene matches: 7. This chain joins TRBV9 and TRBJ1-3; 7 bases are shared with TRBD1. Specimen: PBMCs. This clonotype was obtained from a woman aged 18-29 years in good health and CMV-seropositive. The CDR3 region is CASSPRDSNGNTIYF. The CDR3 DNA follows: TGTGCCAGCAGCCCTAGGGACAGTAATGGAAACACCATATATTTT.